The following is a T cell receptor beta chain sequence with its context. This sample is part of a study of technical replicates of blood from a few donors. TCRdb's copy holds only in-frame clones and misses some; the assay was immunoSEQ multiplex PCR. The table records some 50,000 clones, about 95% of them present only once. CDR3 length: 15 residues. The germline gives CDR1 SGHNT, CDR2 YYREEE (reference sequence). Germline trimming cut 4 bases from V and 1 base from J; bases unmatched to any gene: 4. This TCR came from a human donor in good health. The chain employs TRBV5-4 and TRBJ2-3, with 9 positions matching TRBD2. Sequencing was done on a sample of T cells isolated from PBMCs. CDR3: CASSAGGIGTDTQYF. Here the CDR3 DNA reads TGTGCCAGCAGCGCGGGGGGGATCGGCACAGATACGCAGTATTTT.